Below are 3 T cell receptor beta chains sequenced from a single sample in a study of blood T cell repertoires in COVID-19. TCRdb's table, derived via immunoSEQ multiplex PCR, lists solely in-frame clones and lacks some. The sample carries 450,000 to 500,000 clones, 80% to 90% recorded once. The sample was peripheral blood. The receptors were gathered from a human donor in a cohort sampled during active COVID-19.

This clone is a singleton in its sample. The rearrangement links TRBV4-3 to TRBJ2-2, with D maybe TRBD2 (6 bases). V lost 4 bases to trimming and J lost 2 bases, with 17 bases between them. CDR1 and CDR2 from the germline V gene are LGHNA and YSLEER. The CDR3 extends over 17 amino acids. DNA of the CDR3: TGCGCCAGCAGCCCCCAAAGCGGGCCAAGCAACACCGGGGAGCTGTTTTTT. This translates into CASSPQSGPSNTGELFF.

Points on this clone: This CDR3 is also generated by other DNA sequences in the sample. CDR3 DNA sequence: TGTGCCACCAGCAGAGACCGGGAAGCTGGGGCCAACGTCCTGACTTTC. Translation gives CATSRDREAGANVLTF. V is TRBV15 and J is TRBJ2-6; the D gene is possibly TRBD2 (5 bases). The germline gives CDR1 LNHNV, CDR2 YYDKDF (reference sequence). The CDR3 loop spans 16 amino acids. V was pared by 0 bases and J by 2 bases, with 8 bases between. Drawing the rest from reference TRBV15 and TRBJ2-6, the complete variable domain is DAMVIQNPRYQVTQFGKPVTLSCSQTLNHNVMYWYQQKSSQAPKLLFHYYDKDFNNEADTPDNFQSRRPNTSFCFLDIRSPGLGDTAMYLCATSRDREAGANVLTFGAGSRLTVL.

This clone showed up just a few times. The chain recombines TRBV6-4 with TRBJ1-2, with 8 bases lining up with TRBD1. V trimming: 4 bases; J trimming: 2 bases; junction bases outside the gene matches: 9. The CDR3 sequence is 16 residues long. CDR1 and CDR2 (germline): MRHNA, SNTAGT. In DNA form, the CDR3 reads TGTGCCAGCAGTGCCACACAGGGGGGCTACAACTATGGCTACACCTTC. Encoded protein: CASSATQGGYNYGYTF.